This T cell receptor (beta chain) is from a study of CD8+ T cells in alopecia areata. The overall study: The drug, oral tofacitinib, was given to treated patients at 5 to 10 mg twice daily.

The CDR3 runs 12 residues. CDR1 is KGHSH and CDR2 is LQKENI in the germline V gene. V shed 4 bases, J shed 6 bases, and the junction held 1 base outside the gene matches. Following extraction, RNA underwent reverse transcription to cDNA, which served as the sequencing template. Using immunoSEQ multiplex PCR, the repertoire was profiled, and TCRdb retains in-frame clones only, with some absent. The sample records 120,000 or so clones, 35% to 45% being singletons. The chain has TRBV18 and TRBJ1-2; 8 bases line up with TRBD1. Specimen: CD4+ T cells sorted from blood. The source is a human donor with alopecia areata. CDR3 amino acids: CASSRTGNGYTF. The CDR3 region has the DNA TGTGCCAGCTCACGGACAGGGAATGGCTACACCTTC.